This TCR beta chain was documented in a study of spatial heterogeneity in lung cancer. Study-level background: Alpha-chain detections were consistently fewer than beta-chain detections among the sequences. Broader study findings: Among blood samples, ubiquitous expanded tumor TCRs appeared more at resection than at follow-up.

Every cDNA TCR molecule received its own unique molecular identifier. TCRdb used MiXCR to reprocess the 5' RACE reads, holding one entry per CDR3 protein. The sample lists about 95,000 distinct CDR3 sequences; roughly 10% were seen once. Time point here: sample taken at primary tumor resection. Whole RNA, which was extracted from tumor, nontumor lung tissue or frozen PBMC, was sequenced without any cell sorting. Samples came from approximately 65 TRACERx patients with untreated early-stage lung cancer. CDR3 length equals 15 residues. V lost 0 bases, J lost 6 bases, and 14 bases lay in between. The germline CDR1 and CDR2 sequences are SGHRS and YFSETQ. The sample holds many counts of this clonotype. Its antigen is not known.

Sequences were derived from PBMCs, sampled at surgery. V usage is TRBV5-1 and J usage is TRBJ2-3, with D hard to call. The clonotype originates from a male donor with early-stage non-small cell lung cancer. CDR3 sequence: CASSLADERADTQYF. The CDR3 coding sequence is TGCGCCAGCAGCTTGGCCGACGAGCGTGCGGATACGCAGTATTTT.